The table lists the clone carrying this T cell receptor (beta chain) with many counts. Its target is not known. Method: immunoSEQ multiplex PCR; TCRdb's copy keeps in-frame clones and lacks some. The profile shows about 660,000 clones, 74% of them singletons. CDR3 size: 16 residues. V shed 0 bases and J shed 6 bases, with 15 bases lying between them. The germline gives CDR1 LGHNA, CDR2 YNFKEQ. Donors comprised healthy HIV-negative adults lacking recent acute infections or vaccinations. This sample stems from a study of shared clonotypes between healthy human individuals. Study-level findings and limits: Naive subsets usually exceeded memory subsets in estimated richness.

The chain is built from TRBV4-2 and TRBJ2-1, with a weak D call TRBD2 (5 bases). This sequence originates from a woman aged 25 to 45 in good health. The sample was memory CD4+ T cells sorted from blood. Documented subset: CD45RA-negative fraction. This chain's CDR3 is CASSQERLASSNEQFF. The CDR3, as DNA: TGTGCCAGCAGCCAAGAAAGGTTGGCTAGCAGCAATGAGCAGTTCTTC.